Presented here are 20 T cell receptor beta chains from one specimen sequenced in a study of CD8 T cells in ankylosing spondylitis. Study-level points and caveats: Roughly eight highly homologous variants made up a TCR beta motif, and this motif appeared characteristic of ankylosing spondylitis blood.

TCRdb re-analysed the 5' RACE reads in MiXCR, keeping a single row per CDR3 protein. The sample lists some 840,000 distinct CDR3 sequences; over 9.5% were seen once. Antigens of these TCRs are unknown. The sample taken for sequencing was blood, either unsorted or a sorted T cell fraction (not recorded which). The origin of the receptors is a male donor with ankylosing spondylitis.

This clonotype was recorded many times. The rearrangement links TRBV24-1 to TRBJ1-5; D is uncertain. The ends were cut back, 4 bases at V and 7 bases at J, with 10 bases in the middle. From germline, CDR1 is KGHDR and CDR2 SFDVKD. This CDR3 has 13 residues. In DNA, the CDR3 is TGTGCCACCAGTGACGGGCGGAGACAGCCCCAGCATTTT. It translates to CATSDGRRQPQHF.

This clonotype was detected only a few times. This chain joins TRBV29-1 and TRBJ2-3; 8 nucleotides agree with TRBD1. V lost 8 bases, J lost 4 bases, and 5 bases stayed unmatched. This CDR3 has 12 amino acids. Germline V gene sequence: CDR1 SQVTM, CDR2 ANQGSEA. This CDR3 reads CSFGTGADTQYF. In DNA, the CDR3 is TGCAGCTTTGGGACAGGAGCAGATACGCAGTATTTT.

The chain employs TRBV7-9 and TRBJ2-1, with D unresolved. Looked up from germline, CDR1 is SEHNR and CDR2 is FQNEAQ (reference sequence). This CDR3 comprises 14 residues. V shed 0 bases and J shed 9 bases, with 12 bases lying between them. The CDR3: CASSLARMWAEQFF. As DNA, the CDR3 is TGTGCCAGCAGCTTAGCGCGGATGTGGGCTGAGCAGTTCTTC.

The chain has TRBV5-1 and TRBJ1-2; 7 bases fit TRBD1. Germline CDR1 is SGHRS and CDR2 is YFSETQ. The CDR3 is made up of 14 amino acids. The V gene end was trimmed by 0 bases and the J gene end by 8 bases; junction bases not matched to a gene: 7. Here the CDR3 DNA reads TGCGCCAGCAGCTTGGGGGACAGTGGAGGGGGCTACACCTTC. This translates into CASSLGDSGGGYTF. Looking up the rest from reference TRBV5-1 and TRBJ1-2 gives the full variable domain: KAGVTQTPRYLIKTRGQQVTLSCSPISGHRSVSWYQQTPGQGLQFLFEYFSETQRNKGNFPGRFSGRQFSNSRSEMNVSTLELGDSALYLCASSLGDSGGGYTFGSGTRLTVV.

The rearrangement joins TRBV7-2 to TRBJ2-1; 9 positions match TRBD2. Unmatched junction bases numbered 9, after V lost 1 base and J lost 8 bases. CDR3 size: 16 residues. CDR1 is SGHTA and CDR2 is FQGNSA in the germline V gene. CDR3 in amino acids: CASSLVGGRAVDEQFF. The CDR3 coding sequence is TGTGCCAGCAGCTTAGTGGGCGGGAGGGCCGTCGATGAGCAGTTCTTC. Using reference TRBV7-2 and TRBJ2-1 for the parts outside the CDR3, the full variable domain is GAGVSQSPSNKVTEKGKDVELRCDPISGHTALYWYRQSLGQGLEFLIYFQGNSAPDKSGLPSDRFSAERTGGSVSTLTIQRTQQEDSAVYLCASSLVGGRAVDEQFFGPGTRLTVL.

CDR3 in DNA: TGCAGTGCTAAGCGGGGGGGATTCGGTGAGCAGTTCTTC. Protein sequence: CSAKRGGFGEQFF. The genes are TRBV20-1 and TRBJ2-1; 10 bases align to TRBD2. Germline trimming cut 4 bases from V and 9 bases from J; bases unmatched to any gene: 6. CDR1 DFQATT and CDR2 SNEGSKA come from the germline V gene (reference sequence). This CDR3 is built from 13 residues.

The chain carries TRBV20-1 and TRBJ2-7; D is perhaps TRBD2 (5 bases). The V gene's germline CDR1 is DFQATT and CDR2 SNEGSKA (reference sequence). The CDR3 is 13 residues long. V gave up 6 bases and J gave up 3 bases, with 15 bases separating them. CDR3 residues: CSAGLGVIYEQYF. CDR3 DNA: TGCAGTGCAGGTCTGGGAGTGATCTACGAGCAGTACTTC.

This clonotype was detected only a few times. CDR3 in amino acids: CASSQDSVRPPNEQFF. The CDR3 DNA is TGTGCCAGCAGCCAAGATTCTGTTCGGCCACCCAATGAGCAGTTCTTC. V gene TRBV4-2 combines with J gene TRBJ2-1; D ambiguous. The V end lost 0 bases, the J end lost 6 bases, and 15 bases lay between the germline ends. CDR1 and CDR2 from the germline V gene are LGHNA and YNFKEQ. The CDR3 loop spans 16 amino acids.

This clonotype has at least ten counts. This rearrangement joins TRBV20-1 to TRBJ1-2; 12 positions agree with TRBD1. Germline CDR1 and CDR2: DFQATT and SNEGSKA (reference sequence). V shed 1 base and J 7 bases; nucleotides not matched to a gene: 7. The CDR3 contains 15 residues. CDR3 residues: CSARALGQGAIGYTF. CDR3 sequence (DNA): TGCAGTGCTAGAGCTCTGGGACAGGGGGCGATTGGCTACACCTTC.

This clonotype was observed a handful of times. The chain joins TRBV7-2 to TRBJ2-3, with 9 bases aligning to TRBD2. Trimming at V came to 5 bases and at J to 2 bases, leaving 5 bases not matched to a gene. Germline V gene data show CDR1 as SGHTA and CDR2 as FQGNSA. The CDR3 contains 15 residues. The CDR3 is CASSSSGGYTDTQYF. CDR3 DNA: TGTGCCAGCAGCAGTAGCGGGGGTTACACAGATACGCAGTATTTT.

For this clonotype: A clone one base away is much larger, so this may be a read error. The chain employs TRBV10-3 and TRBJ2-5; 7 positions match TRBD2. Germline values: CDR1 ENHRY, CDR2 SYGVKD. This CDR3 has 17 residues. The DNA of the CDR3 is TGTGCCATCAGTGAGTCGAGGCTAGCGGAGAGCCAAAAGACCCAGTACTTC. It codes for CAISESRLAESQKTQYF.

V and J are TRBV5-1 and TRBJ2-1, with D unclear. CDR3 length equals 13 residues. The V gene lost 0 bases and the J gene lost 7 bases, with 8 bases spanning the gap. Per germline, CDR1 SGHRS and CDR2 YFSETQ. CDR3: CASSLAMGNEQFF. The CDR3 DNA reads TGCGCCAGCAGCTTGGCGATGGGGAATGAGCAGTTCTTC. Looking up the rest from reference TRBV5-1 and TRBJ2-1 gives the full variable domain: KAGVTQTPRYLIKTRGQQVTLSCSPISGHRSVSWYQQTPGQGLQFLFEYFSETQRNKGNFPGRFSGRQFSNSRSEMNVSTLELGDSALYLCASSLAMGNEQFFGPGTRLTVL.

This clonotype was detected once. A read error may be the cause here, since a much bigger clone is one base away. This rearrangement joins TRBV20-1 to TRBJ1-1; D uncertain. The germline V gene has CDR1 DFQATT and CDR2 SNEGSKA (reference sequence). The CDR3 runs to 11 residues. The CDR3 region has the DNA TGCAGTCCTAGACGGAACACTGAAGCTTTCTTT. This sequence encodes CSPRRNTEAFF.

This clonotype has ten or more counts. The CDR3 protein is CSAILAGGQETQYF. CDR3 nucleotides: TGCAGTGCTATTTTAGCGGGAGGTCAAGAGACCCAGTACTTC. The chain uses TRBV20-1 and TRBJ2-5, with TRBD2 identical over 10 bases. CDR3 length: 14 residues. Germline CDR1 DFQATT, CDR2 SNEGSKA (reference sequence). With 4 bases clipped from V and 2 bases from J, the junction kept 4 bases outside the gene matches.

This clonotype was seen at least ten times. The genes are TRBV7-9 and TRBJ1-5; 8 nucleotides agree with TRBD1. Germline loops: CDR1 SEHNR, CDR2 FQNEAQ (reference sequence). The CDR3 has 16 amino acids. After removal of 1 base from V and 5 bases from J, the junction contained 7 bases not matched to a gene. CDR3 sequence reads: CASSLDGDRPYQPQHF. For the CDR3, the DNA is TGTGCCAGCAGCTTAGACGGGGACAGGCCCTATCAGCCCCAGCATTTT.

This chain joins TRBV5-1 and TRBJ2-1, with a tentative D call TRBD2 (5 bases). The CDR3 is 14 amino acids. CDR1 and CDR2 from the germline V gene are SGHRS and YFSETQ. V lost 1 base and J 10 bases, leaving 15 bases between the germline ends. The CDR3 sequence: CASSLTHGQREQFF. The CDR3 DNA follows: TGCGCCAGCAGCTTGACCCACGGGCAGCGGGAGCAGTTCTTC.

The chain uses TRBV5-1 and TRBJ2-1; 9 nucleotides line up with TRBD2. CDR1 is SGHRS and CDR2 is YFSETQ in the germline V gene. CDR3 length: 15 residues. The V and J ends lost 4 bases and 4 bases, in that order; junction bases with no gene match: 6. Here the CDR3 reads CASSGGGAFYNEQFF. In nucleotides, the CDR3 is TGCGCCAGCAGCGGCGGGGGGGCTTTTTACAATGAGCAGTTCTTC.

The chain has TRBV20-1 and TRBJ2-1, with 9 bases matching TRBD2. The CDR3 extends over 18 amino acids. CDR1 is DFQATT, CDR2 SNEGSKA, per germline (reference sequence). V lost 5 bases and J lost 6; bases outside the gene matches: 20. This CDR3 is CSAPGEREAERIGNEQFF. As DNA, the CDR3 is TGCAGTGCTCCCGGGGAGCGGGAGGCGGAAAGGATAGGCAATGAGCAGTTCTTC.

J is TRBJ2-3 and V is TRBV29-1; 9 nucleotides align to TRBD1. The CDR3 extends over 14 amino acids. With V trimmed by 5 bases and J by 0 bases, 3 bases remained unmatched. Per germline, CDR1 SQVTM and CDR2 ANQGSEA. This CDR3 is CSVTTGGSTDTQYF. Written as DNA, the CDR3 is TGCAGCGTTACCACAGGGGGCAGCACAGATACGCAGTATTTT.

This clonotype was found many times. V and J are TRBV6-5 and TRBJ2-1; perhaps TRBD1 as D (5 bases). CDR1 is MNHEY and CDR2 is SVGAGI in the germline V gene. The CDR3 spans 12 residues. The V end was cut by 6 bases, the J end by 7 bases, with 10 bases between. The CDR3 here is CASSRPGNEQFF. The CDR3 DNA sequence: TGTGCCAGCAGCCGCCCAGGGAATGAGCAGTTCTTC.